This T cell receptor beta chain was captured by sequencing in a study of blood T cell repertoires in COVID-19. Study in general: The United States, Italy and Spain provided the acute and convalescent COVID-19 samples. Sources were T cells, B-cell-depleted T cells, or PBMCs; the material itself was cDNA or gDNA.

In the original analysis: Nucleated cell counts were estimated from reference gene primer amplification. The method was immunoSEQ multiplex PCR; TCRdb's version includes in-frame clones alone and lacks a portion of them. The V and J calls and clone size are taken from that table; D and trimming were inferred from the DNA. The sample carries 120,000 or so clones, about four fifths recorded once. The germline V and J ends were trimmed by 0 bases and 2 bases, with 11 bases remaining between them. This CDR3 has 15 amino acids. The germline V gene has CDR1 MGHRA and CDR2 YSYEKL. Enrolment of Seattle patients took place during active infection, and they were followed longitudinally.

The clonotype comes from a man under 40 with COVID-19, enrolled during active disease. Sequenced: peripheral blood. The chain uses TRBV4-1 and TRBJ2-7, with D perhaps matching TRBD1 (6 bases). The DNA of the CDR3 is TGCGCCAGCAGCCAAGATCAAGACAGGACCTACGAGCAGTACTTC. It specifies CASSQDQDRTYEQYF.